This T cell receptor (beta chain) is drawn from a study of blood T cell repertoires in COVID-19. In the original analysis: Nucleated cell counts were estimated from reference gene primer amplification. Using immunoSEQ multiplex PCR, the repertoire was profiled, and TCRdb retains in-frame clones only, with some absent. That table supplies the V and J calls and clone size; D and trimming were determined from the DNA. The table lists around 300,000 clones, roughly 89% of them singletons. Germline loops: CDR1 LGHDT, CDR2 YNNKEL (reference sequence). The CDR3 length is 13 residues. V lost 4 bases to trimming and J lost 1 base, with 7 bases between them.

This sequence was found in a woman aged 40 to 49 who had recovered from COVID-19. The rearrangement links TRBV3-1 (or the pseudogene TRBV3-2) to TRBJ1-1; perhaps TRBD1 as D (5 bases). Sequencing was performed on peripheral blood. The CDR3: CASSLGQNTEAFF. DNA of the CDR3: TGTGCCAGCAGCCTCGGACAGAACACTGAAGCTTTCTTT.